Listed here is a single T cell receptor (beta chain). The sample comes from a study of blood T cell repertoires in COVID-19. Self-reported history from a screening survey and questionnaire set each donor's cohort. The CDR3 length is 13 residues. Unmatched junction bases numbered 6, after V lost 5 bases and J lost 9 bases. Germline V gene lookup returns CDR1 MNHEY and CDR2 SMNVEV (reference sequence). Authors' analysis steps: Amplification from reference gene primers served as the basis for estimated nucleated cell counts. Sequencing was performed with immunoSEQ multiplex PCR; in TCRdb, only in-frame clones are kept and a portion is missing. For V, J and clone size, that table is used; D and trimming come from the DNA. The data hold 240,000 or so clones, with 80% to 90% observed a single time.

The chain uses TRBV27 and TRBJ1-5, with 8 nucleotides matching TRBD1. This clonotype originated in a man aged 45 to 65 who had been exposed to COVID-19. Sequencing was done on a sample of PBMCs or T cells enriched from blood (not recorded which). The CDR3 DNA is TGTGCCAGCAGTCCACGACAGGGGCCGCCCCAGCATTTT. It encodes CASSPRQGPPQHF.